This T cell receptor (beta chain) was identified during a study of blood T cell repertoires in COVID-19. Profiling relied on immunoSEQ multiplex PCR, and the TCRdb table lists in-frame clones only, not all of them. This sample has about 97,000 clones, with approximately 82% found just once. The CDR3 consists of 11 residues. V was shortened by 6 bases and J by 4 bases, with 5 bases between the two germline ends. CDR1 is KGHSH, CDR2 LQKENI, per germline. This clone was picked up a small number of times. The clonotype was recovered from a man aged 65 to 85 with acute or convalescent COVID-19. The chain joins TRBV18 to TRBJ2-3; D is undetermined. Sequenced material: peripheral blood. The CDR3 loop is CASSRADTQYF. Here the CDR3 DNA reads TGTGCCAGCTCTCGAGCAGATACGCAGTATTTT.